Listed below are T cell receptor beta chains from one sample, sequenced in a study of Ad26.COV2.S vaccination and SARS-CoV-2 variants. Some clones are missing from TCRdb's copy, which holds only in-frame ones; the method was immunoSEQ multiplex PCR. In the table there are about 440,000 clones, 90% of which are singletons. This material consisted of peripheral blood, taken in a trial of Ad26.COV2.S vaccine versus placebo. These receptors were obtained from a person between 18 and 65 years old who received the Ad26.COV2.S COVID-19 vaccine or a placebo. Each CDR3 is given with its conserved first and last residue. D genes are given only for firm matches. Clone size is shown for a subset of rows, as once, few, many or a class of expanded clone.

d_call: .
j_call: TRBJ1-2
clone_size: .
v_call: TRBV9
cdr3_nt: TGTGCCAGCAGCATAGGAGGGGCTAACTATGGCTACACCTTC
cdr3_aa: CASSIGGANYGYTF

d_call: .
j_call: TRBJ1-1
clone_size: .
v_call: TRBV19
cdr3_nt: TGTGCCACCCGACCGGGAGGGGGGACTGAAGCTTTCTTT
cdr3_aa: CATRPGGGTEAFF

d_call: .
j_call: TRBJ2-1
clone_size: once
v_call: TRBV6-2/TRBV6-3
cdr3_nt: TGTGCCAGCAGTAGGGGGAGAGGCGAGCAGTTCTTC
cdr3_aa: CASSRGRGEQFF

d_call: .
j_call: TRBJ2-2
clone_size: .
v_call: TRBV15
cdr3_nt: TGTGCCACCAGCAGAGGACATAAGAACACCGGGGAGCTGTTTTTT
cdr3_aa: CATSRGHKNTGELFF

d_call: .
j_call: TRBJ1-5
clone_size: .
v_call: TRBV19
cdr3_nt: TGTGCCAGTAGTATAGACGGGGGGCGTCAGCCCCAGCATTTT
cdr3_aa: CASSIDGGRQPQHF

d_call: .
j_call: TRBJ2-5
clone_size: .
v_call: TRBV5-8
cdr3_nt: TGTGCCAGCAGCTTGGGTCGCAGAGCACAAGAGACCCAGTACTTC
cdr3_aa: CASSLGRRAQETQYF

d_call: .
j_call: TRBJ2-7
clone_size: .
v_call: TRBV28
cdr3_nt: TGTGCCAGCACCTCCGACTCCTACGAGCAGTACTTC
cdr3_aa: CASTSDSYEQYF

d_call: .
j_call: TRBJ2-1
clone_size: .
v_call: TRBV29-1
cdr3_nt: TGCAGCGTTGCTCGGGGGCTGGGCTACAATGAGCAGTTCTTC
cdr3_aa: CSVARGLGYNEQFF

d_call: .
j_call: TRBJ2-5
clone_size: .
v_call: TRBV14
cdr3_nt: TGTGCCAGCAGCCAAGACATGGACCGGCTTGGTGAGACCCAGTACTTC
cdr3_aa: CASSQDMDRLGETQYF

d_call: .
j_call: TRBJ2-1
clone_size: .
v_call: TRBV11-1
cdr3_nt: TGTGCCAGCAGTTTACAGGTTAGCTCCTACAATGAGCAGTTCTTC
cdr3_aa: CASSLQVSSYNEQFF